This T cell receptor beta chain appears in the sequencing data of a study of cytomegalovirus exposure and HLA in healthy donors (dated by TCRdb to between 2016 and 2019). Concerning the study at large: An earlier analysis of 550 to 700 of the donors reported approximately 300 Gb of sequence data and some 120 million unique TCR beta sequences from roughly 180 million T cells. Approximately 330 gigabases of sequencing data and 75 million to 85 million unique TCR sequences made up an early release that covered some 640 HLA-typed donors. Among the roughly 400 genotyped donors, around 79% belonged to the genetic ancestry cluster associated with self-reported Caucasian donors. The study aimed to test whether cataloging public T cell receptors could reveal signatures of past pathogen exposure. The study profiled the T cell repertoires of hundreds of subjects by immunosequencing and related them to cytomegalovirus serostatus. In addition to the first cohort of 650 to 800 subjects, a separate validation cohort of some 120 different subjects was used. To predict cytomegalovirus infection status, the study brought together high-throughput TCR immunosequencing, statistical association of individual TCRs with disease status, and machine learning. A later analysis re-analyzed previously published TCR beta repertoires from about 600 donors and added high-resolution HLA genotyping to study TCR occurrence patterns. Rather than using new phenotypic data, the later analysis identified candidate immune exposures from TCR beta sequences and from how often those sequences occurred across donors. To decide whether each TCR beta V gene segment behaved as functional or pseudogenic, an earlier analysis of nearly 600 of the donors relied on high-throughput TCR beta sequencing. Donor age, sex, ethnicity and CMV serostatus were compiled alongside the repertoire data. Genome-wide SNP genotypes for about 65% of the roughly 700 donors were used in a later genetic analysis, which treated that subset as a discovery cohort. Every repertoire in the discovery cohort had been generated on one and the same sequencing platform. Both class I and class II loci were covered by HLA typing, at four-digit resolution. Typing coverage differed by locus: A, B, C, DRB1 and DQB1 were typed in roughly 620-640 donors, DQA1 in about 500, DPA1 in some 610, and DPB1 in just under 480. Roughly five DR-DQ haplotypes were handled as single units for association and clustering, since linkage in the cohort was strong. Among about 370 genotyped donors of the cohort, an average of around 250,000 unique TCR beta nucleotide sequences was sequenced per donor, of which approximately 18% were non-productive. Results and caveats for the whole study, not just this receptor: Compared with equally common non-associated chains, HLA-associated TCR beta chains in a later analysis were more clonally expanded and had lower generation probabilities. Linkage disequilibrium might explain the correlated functional status among segregating V segments, but an unknown experimental factor could not be ruled out. In vitro tests confirmed that three of the cytomegalovirus-associated TCR beta chains recognize cytomegalovirus antigens. Because counts were too low, around 18 rarely observed V segments, including chromosome 9 orphons, were left out of the earlier analysis of 500 to 750 of the donors. Most TCR sequences were observed very rarely across donors, whereas some public TCRs were present in many individuals. In an earlier analysis of fewer than 750 of the donors, most TCR beta V segments were observed in productive rearrangements about 87% or about 30% of the time, broadly matching IMGT annotations. A further reported finding was that TCR beta sequences accurately predicted the HLA-A and HLA-B alleles for most subjects in the first cohort. Immune exposure information for the cohort was limited to CMV serostatus. Compared with the roughly 700-donor mean, donors in an Asian-associated ancestry cluster had fewer N-insertions in productive TCRs, according to a later genetic analysis. In a later analysis, most CMV-associated TCR beta chains were found to appear HLA-restricted, with HLA associations seemingly driven largely by CMV exposure. The classifier was reported to diagnose cytomegalovirus status with high specificity and sensitivity in both the original cohort and the validation cohort. A later genetic analysis associated a missense DCLRE1C variant with V-gene and J-gene trimming of TCR beta chains, and an independent cohort replicated the association. In this cohort, only TCR beta chains were sequenced, and detectable features were limited by the absence of alpha or paired-chain data. At a false discovery rate of 0.05, a later analysis linked some 18,000 TCR beta sequences to specific HLA alleles. A total of 150 or so TCR beta chains were listed by the study as associated with cytomegalovirus. A cluster of highly shared sequence variants was judged likely to be a technical artifact of the sequencing pipeline. A later analysis reported that several top co-occurrence clusters appeared linked to parvovirus B19, influenza, CMV and Epstein-Barr virus. HLA typing was unavailable for some donors at each locus, so association tests used only the typed subset. The presence/absence analyses assumed that sequencing depth was roughly uniform across donors, and that assumption may not be true. The authors suggested that the approach could potentially be extended to other disease states and immunological phenotypes. When HLA alleles, especially DR and DQ, strongly co-occurred, TCR associations were difficult to assign to individual alleles. In a later analysis, TCR association rates were found to vary across HLA loci, with the most associated TCRs seen for DRB1 alleles and the fewest for HLA-C alleles.

The library was obtained by the immunoSEQ multiplex PCR assay. A mixture of 60 forward primers for TCR Vbeta segments and 13 reverse primers for TCR Jbeta segments was used in the multiplex PCR. The CDR3 region of rearranged TCR beta genes was amplified from genomic DNA with a multiplex PCR assay. The amplified TCR beta libraries were sequenced on the Illumina HiSeq System as 87-base-pair reads. As for how the authors treated the data: A later analysis tallied approximately 87 million unique TCR beta chains across the 650 to 750 repertoires, and around 10 million of those chains were shared by two or more donors. To remove PCR and sequencing errors, raw reads were error-corrected and collapsed into unique sequences using a nearest-neighbor algorithm that merged closely related sequences. To assign V, D and J gene segments, CDR3 sequences were aligned to IMGT reference sequences. For a sequence to be retained, at least a six-nucleotide match to both a V gene segment and a J gene segment was required. Rearrangements were classified as productive when the CDR3 lacked stop codons and remained in frame with V and J, and all other rearrangements were classified as non-productive. Following IMGT convention, CDR3 was defined as the stretch from the second conserved V-encoded cysteine up to the conserved J-encoded phenylalanine. The earlier analysis of 450 to 750 of the donors excluded any sequence lacking an unambiguous match to a single V gene segment. An earlier analysis of several hundred of the donors classified V segments as functional when productive rearrangements were above 56.7% and as segregating when the standard deviation between donors was above 5%. A statistical classification framework was developed to diagnose cytomegalovirus status using the catalog of TCR beta chain sequences. In a later analysis, TCR nucleotide sequences were compared against IMGT/GENE-DB human TR gene sequences so that V and J genes could be assigned. The TCRdist pipeline was used in a later analysis to assign CDR3 sequences and most-parsimonious VDJ recombination scenarios. In a later analysis, each TCR beta chain was defined by its CDR3 amino acid sequence together with its V-gene family, and reads lacking a unique V-gene family were excluded. In a later analysis, 550 to 650 highly shared, low-generation-probability nucleotide sequences were removed to address suspected cross-contamination and a sequencing artifact. In a later analysis, a clonal expansion index was calculated for each public chain from normalized within-repertoire ranks of inferred template counts. In a later analysis, generation probabilities were computed with a VDJ recombination model fitted to out-of-frame rearrangements, and the resulting probabilities were checked against IGoR. In a later analysis, hypergeometric tests were used to score TCR-TCR, TCR-HLA and TCR-CMV co-occurrence, with a repertoire-size bias correction applied to TCR pairs. A later analysis estimated false discovery rates by permuting HLA or CMV assignments 20 times. A later analysis grouped co-occurring TCRs with DBSCAN, adding TCRdist sequence similarity when clustering within HLA-allele-positive subsets. For co-occurrence clustering, repertoires with fewer than 30,000 or more than 120,000 public chains were excluded, along with a handful of repertoires with anomalous nucleotide sharing. TCRdb provides this immuneACCESS table in a form limited to in-frame rearrangements. Some clones are lacking; in checked studies, under half of them reflect an unresolved V gene, and why the rest are absent is not known. V and J calls and clone size are as listed in that table; D and trimming were resolved from the DNA. For this sample the table gives roughly 120,000 clones, of which about four fifths were detected only once. The ten largest clones take up 13% of the sample.

The cohort consisted of approximately 670 healthy bone marrow donors. Cohort members were all nominally healthy when sampled, although unrecorded immune exposures were likely present. The donor was CMV seropositive and was included in the group of approximately 310 seropositive cohort members. A peripheral blood sample was provided by each donor, and peripheral blood mononuclear cells were used for TCR beta sequencing. The Qiagen DNeasy Blood Extraction Kit was used to extract genomic DNA from the blood cell samples. Details on this clone: There is no known antigen for this receptor. There are no base qualities to consult, and no much larger clone falls within one base.

This TCR was recovered from a woman aged 55-69 years in good health and CMV-seropositive. Material for sequencing was PBMCs.

The DNA sequence is as follows: TGTGCCAGCAGCTCCTGGGACAAACAGAGTGGCTACACCTTC. It encodes CASSSWDKQSGYTF. The sequence links TRBV7-2 to TRBJ1-2; the D gene is perhaps TRBD1, from 6 matching bases. CDR1 and CDR2 are read off the germline V gene as SGHTA and FQGNSA. V lost 4 bases and J lost 7 bases; the stretch between them is 16 bases long. The CDR3 has 14 amino acids, counting the end cysteine and phenylalanine. Left in the record is the CDR3 DNA by itself, 42 bases read in frame from the first base.